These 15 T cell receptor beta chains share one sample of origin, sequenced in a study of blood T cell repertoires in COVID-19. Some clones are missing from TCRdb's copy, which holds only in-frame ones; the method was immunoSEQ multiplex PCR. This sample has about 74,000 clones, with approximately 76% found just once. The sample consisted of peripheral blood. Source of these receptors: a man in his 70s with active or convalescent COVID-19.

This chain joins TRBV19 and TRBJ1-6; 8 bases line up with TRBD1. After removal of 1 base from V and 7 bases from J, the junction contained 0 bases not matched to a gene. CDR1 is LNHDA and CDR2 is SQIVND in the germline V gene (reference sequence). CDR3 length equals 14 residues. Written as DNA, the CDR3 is TGTGCCAGTAGTATAGCAGGGGGCAATTCACCCCTCCACTTT. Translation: CASSIAGGNSPLHF.

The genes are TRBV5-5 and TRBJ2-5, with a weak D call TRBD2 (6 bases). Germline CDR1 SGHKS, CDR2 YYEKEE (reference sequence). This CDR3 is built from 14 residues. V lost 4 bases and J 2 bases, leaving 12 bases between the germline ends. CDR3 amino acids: CASSRGGWQETQYF. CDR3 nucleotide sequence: TGTGCCAGCAGCCGAGGAGGGTGGCAAGAGACCCAGTACTTC.

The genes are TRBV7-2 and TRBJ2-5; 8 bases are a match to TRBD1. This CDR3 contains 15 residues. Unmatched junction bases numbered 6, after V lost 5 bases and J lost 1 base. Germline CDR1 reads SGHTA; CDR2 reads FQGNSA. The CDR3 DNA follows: TGTGCCAGCAGCATCCAGGGGGCGTTCCAAGAGACCCAGTACTTC. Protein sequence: CASSIQGAFQETQYF.

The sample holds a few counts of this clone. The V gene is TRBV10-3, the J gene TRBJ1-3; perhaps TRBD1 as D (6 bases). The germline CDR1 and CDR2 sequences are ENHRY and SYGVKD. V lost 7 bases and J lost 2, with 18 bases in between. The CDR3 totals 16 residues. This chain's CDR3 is CAITAGAGAAGNTIYF. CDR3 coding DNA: TGTGCCATCACCGCGGGGGCAGGGGCTGCTGGAAACACCATATATTTT.

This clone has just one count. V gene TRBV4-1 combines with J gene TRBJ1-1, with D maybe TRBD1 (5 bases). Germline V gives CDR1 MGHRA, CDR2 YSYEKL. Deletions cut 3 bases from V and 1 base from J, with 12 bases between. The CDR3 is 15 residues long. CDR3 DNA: TGCGCCAGCAGCCACTTAGGGGCAGCGAACACTGAAGCTTTCTTT. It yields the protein CASSHLGAANTEAFF.

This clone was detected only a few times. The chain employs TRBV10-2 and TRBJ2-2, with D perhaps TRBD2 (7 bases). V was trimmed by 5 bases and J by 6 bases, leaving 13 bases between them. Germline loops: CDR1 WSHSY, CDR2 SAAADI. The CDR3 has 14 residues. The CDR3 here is CASSREGGAGELFF. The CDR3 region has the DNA TGCGCCAGCAGTAGAGAAGGGGGGGCCGGGGAGCTGTTTTTT.

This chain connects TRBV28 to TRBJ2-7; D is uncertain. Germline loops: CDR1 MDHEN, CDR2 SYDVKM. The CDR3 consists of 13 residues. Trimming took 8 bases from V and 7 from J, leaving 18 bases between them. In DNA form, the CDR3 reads TGTGCCAGCGAAACTATAGCCAGTCTAGAGCAGTACTTC. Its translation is CASETIASLEQYF.

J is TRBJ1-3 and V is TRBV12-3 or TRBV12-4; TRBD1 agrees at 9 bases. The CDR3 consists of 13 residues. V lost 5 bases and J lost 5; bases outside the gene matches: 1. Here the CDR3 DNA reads TGTGCCAGCAGTACAGGGGGCCGAAACACCATATATTTT. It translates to CASSTGGRNTIYF.

The CDR3 loop reads CASRFSGDSGTGYTF. DNA of the CDR3: TGTGCCAGCAGATTTTCAGGGGACAGTGGGACTGGCTACACCTTC. This chain connects TRBV2 to TRBJ1-2, with TRBD1 matching over 7 bases. The J segment lost 7 bases and the V segment lost 6 bases, leaving 14 bases of the junction unmatched. CDR3 length: 15 residues. CDR1 and CDR2 from the germline V gene are SNHLY and FYNNEI.

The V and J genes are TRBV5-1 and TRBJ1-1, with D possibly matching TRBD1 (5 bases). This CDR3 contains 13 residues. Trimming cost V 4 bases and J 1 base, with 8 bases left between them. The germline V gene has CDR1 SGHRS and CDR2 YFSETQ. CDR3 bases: TGCGCCAGCAGCGGCGACAGGAACACTGAAGCTTTCTTT. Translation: CASSGDRNTEAFF.

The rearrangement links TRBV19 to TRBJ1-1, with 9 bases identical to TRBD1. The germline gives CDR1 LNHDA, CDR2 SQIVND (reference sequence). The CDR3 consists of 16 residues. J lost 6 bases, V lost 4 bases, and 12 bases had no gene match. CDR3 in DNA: TGTGCCAGTAGTAGAGGACCGGGACAGGGTTTACCTGAAGCTTTCTTT. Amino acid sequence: CASSRGPGQGLPEAFF.

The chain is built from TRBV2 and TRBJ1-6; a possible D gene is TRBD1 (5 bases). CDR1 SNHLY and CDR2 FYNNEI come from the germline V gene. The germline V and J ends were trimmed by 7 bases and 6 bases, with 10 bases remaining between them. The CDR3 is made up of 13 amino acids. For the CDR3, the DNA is TGTGCCAGCAATCGGGGGGTTAATTCACCCCTCCACTTT. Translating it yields CASNRGVNSPLHF.

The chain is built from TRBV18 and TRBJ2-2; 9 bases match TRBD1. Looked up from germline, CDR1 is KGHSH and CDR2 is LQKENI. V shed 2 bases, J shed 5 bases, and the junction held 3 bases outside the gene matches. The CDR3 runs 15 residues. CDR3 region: CASSPGTGKTGELFF. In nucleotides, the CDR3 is TGTGCCAGCTCACCAGGGACAGGGAAAACCGGGGAGCTGTTTTTT.

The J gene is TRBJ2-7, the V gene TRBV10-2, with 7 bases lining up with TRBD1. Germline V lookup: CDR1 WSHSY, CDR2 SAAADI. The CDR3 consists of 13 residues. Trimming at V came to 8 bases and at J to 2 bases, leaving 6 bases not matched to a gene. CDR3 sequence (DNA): TGCGCCAGCGGGCAGGGACAGACCTACGAGCAGTACTTC. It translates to CASGQGQTYEQYF.

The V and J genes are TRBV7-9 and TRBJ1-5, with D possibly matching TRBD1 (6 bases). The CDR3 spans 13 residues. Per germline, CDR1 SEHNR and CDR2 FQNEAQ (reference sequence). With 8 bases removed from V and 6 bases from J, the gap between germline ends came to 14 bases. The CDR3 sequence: CASPNRVFQPQHF. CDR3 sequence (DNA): TGTGCCAGCCCCAACAGGGTCTTTCAGCCCCAGCATTTT.